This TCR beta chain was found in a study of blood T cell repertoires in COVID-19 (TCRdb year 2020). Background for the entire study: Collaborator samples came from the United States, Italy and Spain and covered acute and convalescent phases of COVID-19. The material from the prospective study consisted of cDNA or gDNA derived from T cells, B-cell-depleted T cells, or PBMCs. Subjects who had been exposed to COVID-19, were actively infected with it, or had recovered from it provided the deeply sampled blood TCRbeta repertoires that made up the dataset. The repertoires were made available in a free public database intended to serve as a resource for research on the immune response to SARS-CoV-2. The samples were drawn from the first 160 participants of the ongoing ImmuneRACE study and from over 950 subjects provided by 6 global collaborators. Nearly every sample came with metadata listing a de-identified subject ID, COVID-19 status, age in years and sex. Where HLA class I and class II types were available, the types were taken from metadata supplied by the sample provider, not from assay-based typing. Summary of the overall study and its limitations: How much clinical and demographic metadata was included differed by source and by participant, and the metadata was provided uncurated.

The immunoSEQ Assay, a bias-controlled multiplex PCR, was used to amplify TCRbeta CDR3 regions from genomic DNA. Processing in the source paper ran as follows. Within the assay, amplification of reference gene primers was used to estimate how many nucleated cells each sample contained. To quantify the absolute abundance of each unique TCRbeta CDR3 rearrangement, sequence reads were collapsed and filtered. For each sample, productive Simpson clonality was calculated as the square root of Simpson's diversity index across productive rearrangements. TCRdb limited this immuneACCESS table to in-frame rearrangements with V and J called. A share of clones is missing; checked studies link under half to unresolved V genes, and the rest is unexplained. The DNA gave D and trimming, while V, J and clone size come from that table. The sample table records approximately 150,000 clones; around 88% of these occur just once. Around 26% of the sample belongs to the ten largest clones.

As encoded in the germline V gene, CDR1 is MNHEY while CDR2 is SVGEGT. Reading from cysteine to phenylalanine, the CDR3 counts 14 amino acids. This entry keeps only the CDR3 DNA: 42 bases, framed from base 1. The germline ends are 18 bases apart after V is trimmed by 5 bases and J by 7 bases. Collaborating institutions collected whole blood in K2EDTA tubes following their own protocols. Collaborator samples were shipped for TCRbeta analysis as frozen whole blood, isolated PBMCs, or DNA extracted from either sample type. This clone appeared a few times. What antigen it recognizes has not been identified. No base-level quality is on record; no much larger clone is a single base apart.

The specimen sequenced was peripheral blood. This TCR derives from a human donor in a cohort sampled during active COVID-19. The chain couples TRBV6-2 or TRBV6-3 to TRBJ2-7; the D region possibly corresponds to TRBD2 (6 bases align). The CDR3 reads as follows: CASSTFRELGEQYF. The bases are TGTGCCAGCAGTACCTTCCGGGAGCTGGGGGAGCAGTACTTC.